This T cell receptor (beta chain) was documented in a study of blood T cell repertoires in COVID-19. The wider study: Sites in the United States, Italy and Spain provided acute and convalescent COVID-19 samples. T cells, B-cell-depleted T cells, or PBMCs provided the cDNA or gDNA that served as material.

Germline V gene sequence: CDR1 MNHEY, CDR2 SVGAGI. Unmatched junction bases numbered 9, after V lost 7 bases and J lost 8 bases. The CDR3 contains 14 residues. Authors' processing steps: Nucleated cell counts were estimated from reference gene primer amplification. The repertoire was sequenced with immunoSEQ multiplex PCR; TCRdb's copy has only in-frame clones and lacks some. V and J calls and clone size are copied from that table; D and trimming were computed from the DNA. The data contain tens of thousands of clones, less than 90% of them singletons. Source material: peripheral blood. The V and J genes are TRBV6-5 and TRBJ2-4, with TRBD2 matching over 9 bases. The receptor comes from a woman of 80 years or more with active or convalescent COVID-19. DNA for the CDR3: TGTGCCAGCACCGTCGGACTAGCGTCAGACATTCAGTACTTC. The encoded protein is CASTVGLASDIQYF.